This is a list of T cell receptor beta chains from one sample in a study of shared clonotypes between healthy human individuals. The assay was immunoSEQ multiplex PCR, and TCRdb's table has in-frame clones only and misses some. The sample consists of over a million clones, over 95% of them appearing once. Input material: naive CD4+ T cells sorted from blood. The receptor set was obtained from a man aged 25-40 years in good health. Each CDR3 is given with its conserved first and last residue.

V	J	length	CDR3
TRBV29-1	TRBJ2-1	12	CSVEGLYNEQFF
TRBV7-9	TRBJ1-1	12	CASRDRGTEAFF
TRBV7-8	TRBJ2-3	17	CASSSRTSGISTDTQYF
TRBV18	TRBJ2-1	14	CASSRDTAYNEQFF
TRBV7-9	TRBJ2-7	13	CASSPRLAGEQYF
TRBV2	TRBJ2-1	13	CASKMEGAPKQFF
TRBV5-1	TRBJ2-1	15	CASSFGWTGGGEQFF
TRBV4-3	TRBJ2-3	20	CASSQDLPPGQLTSTDTQYF
TRBV9	TRBJ2-1	16	CASSVAGGPLNNEQFF
TRBV7-9	TRBJ2-5	17	CASSSPGRQRAQETQYF
TRBV18	TRBJ2-1	13	CASSPTGRDEQFF
TRBV7-6	TRBJ2-6	17	CASSSGTDARGANVLTF
TRBV7-8	TRBJ2-1	16	CASSSLTSVWKSEQFF
TRBV5-1	TRBJ1-1	15	CASSLVQGVGTEAFF
TRBV2	TRBJ2-7	11	CASSEAFALLF
TRBV6-1	TRBJ2-7	17	CASSERGQGKIGYEQYF
TRBV7-6	TRBJ2-2	13	CASSLGETGELFF
TRBV10-3	TRBJ2-1	12	CAIDGGQNEQFF
TRBV28	TRBJ2-7	16	CASSLFQERGGHEQYF
TRBV29-1	TRBJ2-1	15	CSVRQGLAGYNEQFF
TRBV10-3	TRBJ2-1	14	CASQGLAGGREQFF
TRBV6-5	TRBJ2-5	14	CASSYSREGETQYF
TRBV27	TRBJ2-1	12	CASSFRQDEQFF
TRBV27	TRBJ2-7	11	CASTQGQLIYF
TRBV18	TRBJ2-2	14	CASSPSRGAGELFF
TRBV5-1	TRBJ2-3	16	CASSFLAGSSTDTQYF
TRBV10-3	TRBJ2-7	15	CAISNPTSESYEQYF
TRBV2	TRBJ1-3	15	CASSESGHPGNTIYF
TRBV5-6	TRBJ1-5	15	CASSMLVDGNQPQHF
TRBV6-5	TRBJ2-7	14	CASSYRGPNDEQYF
TRBV7-9	TRBJ2-5	19	CASSSQRKTSGTSLWTQYF
TRBV7-3	TRBJ2-2	14	CASNTGLAGGELFF
TRBV11-3	TRBJ2-7	16	CASSYPQGKVAYEQYF
TRBV5-6	TRBJ2-4	13	CASSFGPINIQYF
TRBV6-6	TRBJ1-2	15	CASSYSVEDNYGYTF
TRBV9	TRBJ2-2	14	CASKTSGNTGELFF
TRBV5-1	TRBJ2-7	16	CASSLSRSGRAGEQYF
TRBV18	TRBJ2-3	16	CASSPPRQGVADTQYF
TRBV19	TRBJ1-1	11	CASSGFTEAFF
TRBV6-1	TRBJ1-4	16	CASSVMTKATNEKLFF
TRBV5-6	TRBJ2-6	17	CASSSLQGLAGANVLTF
TRBV19	TRBJ2-3	17	CASSMSHGSGRTDTQYF
TRBV28	TRBJ2-3	14	CASSLTQVTDTQYF
TRBV28	TRBJ2-1	15	CASSPSTGSYNEQFF
TRBV5-1	TRBJ1-2	16	CASSHNIPGPEESLSF
TRBV28	TRBJ2-1	16	CASSLHTGQGRNEQFF